These 24 T cell receptor beta chains share one sample of origin, sequenced in a study of blood T cell repertoires in COVID-19. Clones were sequenced by immunoSEQ multiplex PCR, and TCRdb holds only the in-frame ones, with some missing. The table lists some 130,000 clones, around 73% of them singletons, with 11% in the top ten. Sequenced input: peripheral blood. The receptors stem from a man aged 60-69 years who had recovered from COVID-19.

The sample holds one count of this clone. V gene TRBV28 combines with J gene TRBJ1-4, with no clear D. The CDR3 sequence is 16 residues long. V was pared by 3 bases and J by 8 bases, with 19 bases between. Per the germline V gene, CDR1 is MDHEN and CDR2 is SYDVKM. CDR3 in amino acids: CASSFLPGSGREKLFF. The CDR3 DNA is TGTGCCAGCAGTTTTTTGCCGGGCAGCGGAAGAGAAAAACTGTTTTTT.

This clone was observed a single time. The chain recombines TRBV11-2 with TRBJ1-2, with 8 bases lining up with TRBD1. Germline values: CDR1 SGHAT, CDR2 FQNNGV. CDR3 length equals 14 residues. J lost 8 bases, V lost 5 bases, and 10 bases had no gene match. CDR3 region: CASSLDTGGDGYTF. As DNA, the CDR3 is TGTGCCAGCAGCCTTGATACAGGGGGTGACGGCTACACCTTC. Variable domain in full (rest from reference TRBV11-2 and TRBJ1-2): EAGVAQSPRYKIIEKRQSVAFWCNPISGHATLYWYQQILGQGPKLLIQFQNNGVVDDSQLPKDRFSAERLKGVDSTLKIQPAKLEDSAVYLCASSLDTGGDGYTFGSGTRLTVV.

This chain joins TRBV5-4 and TRBJ2-1; D might be TRBD2 (6 bases). This CDR3 comprises 12 residues. Trimming took 6 bases from V and 9 from J, leaving 13 bases between them. The germline CDR1 and CDR2 sequences are SGHNT and YYREEE (reference sequence). The DNA for the CDR3 is TGTGCCAGCAACCGGCGGGATGGTGAGCAGTTCTTC. Residues: CASNRRDGEQFF.

The chain joins TRBV6-2 or TRBV6-3 to TRBJ2-7, with D possibly being TRBD1 (6 bases). The germline V gene has CDR1 MNHEY and CDR2 SVGEGT. Deletions cut 4 bases from V and 3 bases from J, with 19 bases between. The CDR3 has 16 residues. This chain's CDR3 is CASSSRLKTGNYEQYF. CDR3 DNA: TGTGCCAGCAGTTCGAGACTCAAAACAGGGAACTACGAGCAGTACTTC.

This clone was seen a few times. J is TRBJ1-1 and V is TRBV7-8; tentative D call: TRBD1 (6 bases). V was shortened by 3 bases and J by 0 bases, with 8 bases between the two germline ends. The CDR3 extends over 14 amino acids. Germline V CDR1 and CDR2: SGHVS, FQNEAQ. CDR3 DNA sequence: TGTGCCAGCAGCTTCACAGGGCTGAACACTGAAGCTTTCTTT. As protein: CASSFTGLNTEAFF.

The chain is built from TRBV11-3 and TRBJ2-2, with 13 bases identical to TRBD2. V dropped 5 bases and J dropped 7; count of bases not matched to a gene: 4. Germline V gene lookup returns CDR1 SGHNT and CDR2 YENEEA. CDR3 length: 15 residues. The CDR3 loop is CASSPGLAGVGELFF. DNA of the CDR3: TGTGCCAGCAGCCCCGGACTAGCGGGGGTCGGGGAGCTGTTTTTT.

The chain carries TRBV28 and TRBJ2-3; possibly TRBD1 for D (5 bases). Germline CDR1 reads MDHEN; CDR2 reads SYDVKM. The CDR3 consists of 16 residues. Trimming pared 3 bases from V and 0 bases from J, leaving 13 bases between. This chain's CDR3 is CASSLGPDTSTDTQYF. The CDR3 nucleotides read TGTGCCAGCAGTTTGGGGCCTGATACTAGCACAGATACGCAGTATTTT.

V usage is TRBV3-1 (or the pseudogene TRBV3-2) and J usage is TRBJ1-5, with D uncertain. Germline V CDR1 and CDR2: LGHDT, YNNKEL (reference sequence). The ends were cut back, 3 bases at V and 0 bases at J, with 6 bases in the middle. The CDR3 has 14 amino acids. The CDR3 spells CASSHIHSNQPQHF. The CDR3 bases are TGTGCCAGCAGCCATATACATAGCAATCAGCCCCAGCATTTT.

The chain links TRBV6-5 to TRBJ2-5, with 7 bases aligning to TRBD1. The CDR3 length is 15 residues. Germline CDR1 is MNHEY and CDR2 is SVGAGI. Trimming cost V 0 bases and J 4 bases; bases outside gene matches: 5. CDR3 sequence reads: CASSYSTGEAETQYF. The CDR3 DNA reads as TGTGCCAGCAGTTACTCAACAGGGGAAGCAGAGACCCAGTACTTC.

This chain connects TRBV24-1 to TRBJ2-1; 14 positions match TRBD2. CDR3 length equals 17 residues. V dropped 4 bases and J dropped 6; count of bases not matched to a gene: 7. Germline CDR1 and CDR2: KGHDR and SFDVKD. The CDR3 protein is CATSDIGLAGGVNEQFF. In nucleotides, the CDR3 is TGTGCCACCAGTGACATTGGACTAGCGGGAGGCGTCAATGAGCAGTTCTTC.

The chain recombines TRBV3-1 (or the pseudogene TRBV3-2) with TRBJ2-7, with 8 bases matching TRBD1. The junction had 7 bases not matched to a gene; V was cut back by 4 bases and J by 5 bases. Germline CDR1 LGHDT, CDR2 YNNKEL (reference sequence). The CDR3 consists of 14 residues. In nucleotides, the CDR3 is TGTGCCAGCAGCCCTCGGACAGGGAAGGACGAGCAGTACTTC. Encoded protein: CASSPRTGKDEQYF.

J is TRBJ1-4 and V is TRBV27, with 9 bases matching TRBD1. The CDR3 is made up of 18 amino acids. V gave up 4 bases and J gave up 7 bases; unmatched junction bases: 16. The germline V gene has CDR1 MNHEY and CDR2 SMNVEV (reference sequence). CDR3 in amino acids: CASSSAGTGKVWGEKLFF. The CDR3 DNA reads TGTGCCAGCAGTTCTGCCGGGACAGGGAAGGTGTGGGGTGAAAAACTGTTTTTT.

This clone appeared a few times. The chain uses TRBV6-1 and TRBJ1-6; D call uncertain. The CDR3 runs 14 residues. The germline V and J ends were trimmed by 3 bases and 4 bases, with 7 bases remaining between them. Germline lookup yields CDR1 MNHNS and CDR2 SASEGT. The CDR3 region has the DNA TGTGCCAGCAGTGATGCGGGGTATAATTCACCCCTCCACTTT. This codes for CASSDAGYNSPLHF.

The rearrangement joins TRBV29-1 to TRBJ1-2; TRBD1 matches at 9 bases. The CDR3 extends over 15 amino acids. V lost 8 bases and J lost 3; bases outside the gene matches: 13. CDR1 is SQVTM and CDR2 is ANQGSEA in the germline V gene. The CDR3 is CSLWGDRGDDYGYTF. In nucleotides, the CDR3 is TGCAGCCTCTGGGGAGACAGGGGGGACGACTATGGCTACACCTTC.

The gene calls are TRBV28 and TRBJ2-7, with D possibly matching TRBD2 (7 bases). Deletions cut 4 bases from V and 4 bases from J, with 17 bases between. Germline loops: CDR1 MDHEN, CDR2 SYDVKM. CDR3 size: 15 residues. The chain's CDR3 is CASSSPRGAGYEQYF. The CDR3 coding sequence is TGTGCCAGCAGTTCTCCCCGGGGGGCTGGGTACGAGCAGTACTTC.

The CDR3: CASSPGTGGNTIYF. CDR3 DNA sequence: TGTGCCAGCAGCCCCGGGACAGGTGGAAACACCATATATTTT. The rearrangement links TRBV6-6 to TRBJ1-3; TRBD1 matches at 8 bases. The germline CDR1 and CDR2 sequences are MNHNY and SVGAGI (reference sequence). The CDR3 runs 14 residues. V gave up 6 bases and J gave up 3 bases; unmatched junction bases: 4.

CDR3 DNA sequence: TGTGCCAGCAGTGCGAGCGGGGGACAGTACTCCTACAATGAGCAGTTCTTC. This gives the protein CASSASGGQYSYNEQFF. The rearrangement links TRBV5-6 to TRBJ2-1, with a weak D call TRBD2 (8 bases). Germline V CDR1 and CDR2: SGHDT, YYEEEE. The germline V and J ends were trimmed by 5 bases and 0 bases, with 18 bases remaining between them. CDR3 length: 17 residues.

The CDR3 nucleotides are TGTGCCAGCAGCCCACTTCCCCGGAGCGGGGGGGCAAATGAGCAGTTCTTC. Amino acid sequence: CASSPLPRSGGANEQFF. V gene TRBV3-1 (or the pseudogene TRBV3-2) combines with J gene TRBJ2-1; 10 bases match TRBD2. CDR1 and CDR2 (germline): LGHDT, YNNKEL (reference sequence). This CDR3 contains 17 residues. J was trimmed by 7 bases and V by 4 bases; bases with no gene match: 13.

The chain has TRBV19 and TRBJ2-3; 8 bases are shared with TRBD2. This CDR3 comprises 16 residues. Germline loops: CDR1 LNHDA, CDR2 SQIVND (reference sequence). V shed 6 bases and J 0 bases; nucleotides not matched to a gene: 8. CDR3 loop: CASRRREGPSTDTQYF. DNA of the CDR3: TGTGCCAGTAGGAGACGGGAGGGCCCAAGCACAGATACGCAGTATTTT.

CDR3 nucleotides: TGTGCCAGCAGCGTAGGGCTAGACAGCCTCAATGGCTACACCTTC. Translating it yields CASSVGLDSLNGYTF. The chain uses TRBV9 and TRBJ1-2; possible D gene TRBD1, 5 bases. Per the germline V gene, CDR1 is SGDLS and CDR2 is YYNGEE. CDR3 length: 15 residues. The V end was cut by 0 bases, the J end by 6 bases, with 15 bases between.

Turning to this clone: This CDR3 is also generated by other DNA sequences in the sample. This chain uses TRBV9 with TRBJ2-5; 13 positions agree with TRBD2. V gave up 4 bases and J gave up 2 bases; unmatched junction bases: 5. From germline, CDR1 is SGDLS and CDR2 YYNGEE. This CDR3 comprises 16 residues. CDR3: CASSPRLAGGQETQYF. DNA of the CDR3: TGTGCCAGCAGCCCCCGACTAGCGGGAGGTCAAGAGACCCAGTACTTC.

The chain combines TRBV27 with TRBJ1-6, with D hard to call. Looked up from germline, CDR1 is MNHEY and CDR2 is SMNVEV (reference sequence). V was clipped by 2 bases and J by 2 bases, with 4 bases between them. The CDR3 is 14 residues long. CDR3 coding DNA: TGTGCCAGCAGTTTAGTCACCTATAATTCACCCCTCCACTTT. As protein: CASSLVTYNSPLHF.

The CDR3 sequence is CASSQDLRGGNQPQHF. CDR3 nucleotide sequence: TGTGCCAGCAGCCAAGATCTACGGGGTGGCAATCAGCCCCAGCATTTT. The chain joins TRBV3-1 (or the pseudogene TRBV3-2) to TRBJ1-5; D remains unclear. This CDR3 spans 16 amino acids. The germline V and J ends were trimmed by 0 bases and 2 bases, with 11 bases remaining between them. CDR1 and CDR2 from the germline V gene are LGHDT and YNNKEL (reference sequence).

This clone was detected only a few times. The genes are TRBV30 and TRBJ2-7, with D perhaps TRBD1 (5 bases). Trimming took off 1 base at V and 3 bases at J, with 10 bases between the two ends. The CDR3 runs to 13 residues. The germline V gene encodes CDR1 GTSNPN and CDR2 SVGIG (reference sequence). DNA for the CDR3: TGTGCCTGGAGTGCAGGGCGCCACTACGAGCAGTACTTC. Its translation: CAWSAGRHYEQYF.